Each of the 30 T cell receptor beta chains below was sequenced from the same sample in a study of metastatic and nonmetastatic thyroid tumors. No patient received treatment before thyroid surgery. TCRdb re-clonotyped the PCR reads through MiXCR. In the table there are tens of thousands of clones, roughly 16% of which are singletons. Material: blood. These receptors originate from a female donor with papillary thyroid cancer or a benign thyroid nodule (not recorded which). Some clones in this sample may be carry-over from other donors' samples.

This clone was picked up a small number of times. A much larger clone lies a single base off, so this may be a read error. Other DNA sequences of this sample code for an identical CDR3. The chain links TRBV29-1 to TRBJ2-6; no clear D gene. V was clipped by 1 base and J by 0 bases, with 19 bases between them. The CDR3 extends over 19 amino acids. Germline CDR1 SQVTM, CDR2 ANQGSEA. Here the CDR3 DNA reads TGCAGCGTTGAAGCGGGCCCTGCCCTAGAGTTCTCTGGGGCCAACGTCCTGACTTTC. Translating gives CSVEAGPALEFSGANVLTF.

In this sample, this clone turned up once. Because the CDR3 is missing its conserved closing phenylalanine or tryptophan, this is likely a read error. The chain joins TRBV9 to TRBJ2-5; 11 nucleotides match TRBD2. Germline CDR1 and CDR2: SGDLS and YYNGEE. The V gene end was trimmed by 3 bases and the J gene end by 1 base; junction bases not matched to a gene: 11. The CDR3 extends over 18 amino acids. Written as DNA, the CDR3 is TGTGCCAGCAGCGCAGGGACTAGCGGAGCCCCCTCCCAAGAGACCCAGTACCTC. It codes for CASSAGTSGAPSQETQYL.

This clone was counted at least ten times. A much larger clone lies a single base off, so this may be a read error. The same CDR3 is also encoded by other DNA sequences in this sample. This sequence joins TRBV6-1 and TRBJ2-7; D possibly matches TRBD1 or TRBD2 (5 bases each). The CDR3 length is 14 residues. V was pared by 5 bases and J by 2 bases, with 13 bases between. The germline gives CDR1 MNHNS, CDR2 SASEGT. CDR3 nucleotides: TGTGCCAGCAGTCGGGACGGATTAGCCTACGAGCAGTACTTC. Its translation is CASSRDGLAYEQYF.

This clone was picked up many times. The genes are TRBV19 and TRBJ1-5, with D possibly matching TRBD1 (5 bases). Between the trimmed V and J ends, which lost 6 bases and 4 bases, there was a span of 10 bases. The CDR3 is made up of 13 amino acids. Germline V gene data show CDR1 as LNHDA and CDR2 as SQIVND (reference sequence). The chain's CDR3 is CASSEGHNQPQHF. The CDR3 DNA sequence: TGTGCCAGTAGCGAGGGGCATAATCAGCCCCAGCATTTT. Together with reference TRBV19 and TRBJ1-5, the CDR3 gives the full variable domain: DGGITQSPKYLFRKEGQNVTLSCEQNLNHDAMYWYRQDPGQGLRLIYYSQIVNDFQKGDIAEGYSVSREKKESFPLTVTSAQKNPTAFYLCASSEGHNQPQHFGDGTRLSIL.

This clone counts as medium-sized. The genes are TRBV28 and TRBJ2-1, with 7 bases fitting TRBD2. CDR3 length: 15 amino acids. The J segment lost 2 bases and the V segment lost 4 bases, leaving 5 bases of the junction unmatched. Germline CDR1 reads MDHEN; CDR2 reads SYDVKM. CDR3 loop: CASSSRLAAYNEQFF. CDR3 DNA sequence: TGTGCCAGCAGTTCGCGGCTAGCGGCCTACAATGAGCAGTTCTTC.

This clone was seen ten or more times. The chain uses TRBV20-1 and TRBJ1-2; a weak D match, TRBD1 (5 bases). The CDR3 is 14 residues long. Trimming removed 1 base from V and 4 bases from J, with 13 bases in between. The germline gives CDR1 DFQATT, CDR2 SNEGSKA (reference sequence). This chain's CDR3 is CSARVSGTLYGYTF. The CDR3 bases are TGCAGTGCTAGAGTCTCGGGGACTCTCTATGGCTACACCTTC.

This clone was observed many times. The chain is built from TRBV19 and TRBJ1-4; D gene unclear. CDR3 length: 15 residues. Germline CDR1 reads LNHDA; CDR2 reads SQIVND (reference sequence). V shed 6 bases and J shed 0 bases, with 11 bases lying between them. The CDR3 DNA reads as TGTGCCAGTAGGACCCCGGGAGCAACTAATGAAAAACTGTTTTTT. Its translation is CASRTPGATNEKLFF.

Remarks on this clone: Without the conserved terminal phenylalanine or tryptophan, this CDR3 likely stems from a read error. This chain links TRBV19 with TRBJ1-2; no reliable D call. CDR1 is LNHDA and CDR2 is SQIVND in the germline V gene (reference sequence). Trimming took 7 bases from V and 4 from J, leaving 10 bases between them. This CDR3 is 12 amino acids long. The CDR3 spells CASTHGSYGYTL. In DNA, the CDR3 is TGTGCCAGTACGCACGGCTCCTATGGCTACACCTTA.

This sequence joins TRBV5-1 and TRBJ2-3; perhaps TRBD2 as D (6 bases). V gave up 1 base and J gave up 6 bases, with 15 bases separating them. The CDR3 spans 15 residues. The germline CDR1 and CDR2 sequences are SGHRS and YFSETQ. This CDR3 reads CASSLKDYRADTQYF. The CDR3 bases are TGCGCCAGCAGCTTGAAGGACTATCGTGCGGATACGCAGTATTTT.

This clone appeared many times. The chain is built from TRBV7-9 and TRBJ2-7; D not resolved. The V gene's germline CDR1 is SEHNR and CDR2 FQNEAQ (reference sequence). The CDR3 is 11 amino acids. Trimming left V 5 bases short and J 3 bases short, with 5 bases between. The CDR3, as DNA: TGTGCCAGCAGCCCAGACTACGAGCAGTACTTC. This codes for CASSPDYEQYF.

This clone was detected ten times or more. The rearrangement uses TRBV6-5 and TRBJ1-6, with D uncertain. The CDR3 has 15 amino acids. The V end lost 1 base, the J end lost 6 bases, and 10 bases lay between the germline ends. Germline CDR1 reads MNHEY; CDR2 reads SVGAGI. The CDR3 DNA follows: TGTGCCAGCAGTTACTTCAAGGAAGGTAATTCACCCCTCCACTTT. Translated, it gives CASSYFKEGNSPLHF.

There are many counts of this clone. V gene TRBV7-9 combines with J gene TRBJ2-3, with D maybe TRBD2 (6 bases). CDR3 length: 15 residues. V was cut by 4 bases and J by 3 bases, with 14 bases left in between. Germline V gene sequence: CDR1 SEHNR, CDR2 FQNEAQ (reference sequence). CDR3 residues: CASSSYGGRTDTQYF. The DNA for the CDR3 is TGTGCCAGCAGCTCCTACGGGGGACGTACAGATACGCAGTATTTT.

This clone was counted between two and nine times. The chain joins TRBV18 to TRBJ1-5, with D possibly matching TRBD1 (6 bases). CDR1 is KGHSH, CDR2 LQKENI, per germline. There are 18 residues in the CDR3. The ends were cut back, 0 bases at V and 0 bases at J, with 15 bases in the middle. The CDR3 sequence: CASSPPLQGIYSNQPQHF. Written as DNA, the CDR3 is TGTGCCAGCTCACCACCGCTACAGGGAATATATAGCAATCAGCCCCAGCATTTT.

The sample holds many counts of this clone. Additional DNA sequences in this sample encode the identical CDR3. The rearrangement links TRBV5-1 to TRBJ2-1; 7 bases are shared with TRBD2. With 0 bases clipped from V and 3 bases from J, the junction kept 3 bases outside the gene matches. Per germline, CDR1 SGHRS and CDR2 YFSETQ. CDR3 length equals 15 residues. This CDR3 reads CASSLVAGDYNEQFF. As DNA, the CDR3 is TGCGCCAGCAGCTTGGTTGCGGGAGACTACAATGAGCAGTTCTTC.

The CDR3 region has the DNA TGTGCCAGCTCACCACCGCGGGAAAACATTCAGTACTTC. Translation gives CASSPPRENIQYF. The chain carries TRBV18 and TRBJ2-4, with D perhaps matching TRBD2 (5 bases). The V end was cut by 0 bases, the J end by 5 bases, with 5 bases between. This CDR3 comprises 13 residues. In germline, CDR1 is KGHSH, CDR2 LQKENI.

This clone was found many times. Here the CDR3 reads CAIGGEPFDTEAFF. Written as DNA, the CDR3 is TGTGCCATCGGGGGGGAGCCGTTCGACACTGAAGCTTTCTTT. The chain combines TRBV10-3 with TRBJ1-1; weak D call: TRBD1 (5 bases). CDR1 and CDR2 from the germline V gene are ENHRY and SYGVKD. V was shortened by 8 bases and J by 3 bases, with 16 bases between the two germline ends. The CDR3 loop spans 14 amino acids.

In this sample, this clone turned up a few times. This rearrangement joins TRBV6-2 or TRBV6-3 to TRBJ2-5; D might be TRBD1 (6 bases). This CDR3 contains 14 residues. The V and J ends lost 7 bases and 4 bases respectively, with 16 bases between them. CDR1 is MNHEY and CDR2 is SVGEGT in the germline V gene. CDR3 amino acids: CASTQRVGGETQYF. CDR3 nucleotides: TGTGCCAGCACCCAACGGGTAGGGGGAGAGACCCAGTACTTC.

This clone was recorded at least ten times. The CDR3 DNA reads as TGCGCCAGCAGTCCCTGGGCAGGGGAAAGGGAAAAACTGTTTTTT. The encoded protein is CASSPWAGEREKLFF. The chain combines TRBV5-1 with TRBJ1-4; weak D call: TRBD1 (6 bases). This CDR3 has 15 residues. The germline V and J ends were trimmed by 5 bases and 8 bases, with 19 bases remaining between them. Germline V gene data show CDR1 as SGHRS and CDR2 as YFSETQ.

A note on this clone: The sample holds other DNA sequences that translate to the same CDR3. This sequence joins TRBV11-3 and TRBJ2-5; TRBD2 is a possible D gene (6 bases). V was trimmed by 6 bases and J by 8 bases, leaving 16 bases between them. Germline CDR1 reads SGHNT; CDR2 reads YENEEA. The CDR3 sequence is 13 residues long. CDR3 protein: CASSQDPGETQYF. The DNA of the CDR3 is TGTGCCAGCAGTCAGGACCCGGGGGAAACCCAGTACTTC.

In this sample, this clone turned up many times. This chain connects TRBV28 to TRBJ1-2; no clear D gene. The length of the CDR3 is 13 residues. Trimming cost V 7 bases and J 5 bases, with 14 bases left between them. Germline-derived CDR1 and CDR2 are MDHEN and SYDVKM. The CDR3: CASTDTAGYGYTF. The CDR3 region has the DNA TGTGCCAGCACCGACACCGCTGGATATGGCTACACCTTC.

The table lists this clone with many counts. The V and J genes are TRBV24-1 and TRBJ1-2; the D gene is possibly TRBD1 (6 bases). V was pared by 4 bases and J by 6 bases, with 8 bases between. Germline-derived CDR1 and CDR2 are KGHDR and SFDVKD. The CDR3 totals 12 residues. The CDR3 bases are TGTGCCACCAGTGAGGGGGCAGATGGCTACACCTTC. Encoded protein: CATSEGADGYTF.

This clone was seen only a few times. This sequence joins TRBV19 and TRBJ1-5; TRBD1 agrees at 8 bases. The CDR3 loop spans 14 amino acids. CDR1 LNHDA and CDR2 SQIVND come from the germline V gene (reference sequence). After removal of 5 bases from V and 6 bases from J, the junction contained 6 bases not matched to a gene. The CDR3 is CASSGTGGAQPQHF. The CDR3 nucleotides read TGTGCCAGTAGTGGAACAGGGGGAGCTCAGCCCCAGCATTTT.

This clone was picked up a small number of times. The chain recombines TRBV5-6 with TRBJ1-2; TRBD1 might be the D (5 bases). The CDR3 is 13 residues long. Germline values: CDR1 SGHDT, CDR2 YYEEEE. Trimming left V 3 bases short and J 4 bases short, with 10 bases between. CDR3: CASSWARAYGYTF. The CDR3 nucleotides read TGTGCCAGCAGCTGGGCCAGGGCCTATGGCTACACCTTC.

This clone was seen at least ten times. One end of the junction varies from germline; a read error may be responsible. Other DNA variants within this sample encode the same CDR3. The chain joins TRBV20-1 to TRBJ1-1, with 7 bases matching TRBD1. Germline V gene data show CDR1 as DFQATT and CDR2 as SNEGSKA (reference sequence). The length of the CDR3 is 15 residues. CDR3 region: CSARDPTYRGTEAFF. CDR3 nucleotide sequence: TGCAGCGCTAGAGACCCGACTTACAGGGGCACTGAAGCTTTCTTT.

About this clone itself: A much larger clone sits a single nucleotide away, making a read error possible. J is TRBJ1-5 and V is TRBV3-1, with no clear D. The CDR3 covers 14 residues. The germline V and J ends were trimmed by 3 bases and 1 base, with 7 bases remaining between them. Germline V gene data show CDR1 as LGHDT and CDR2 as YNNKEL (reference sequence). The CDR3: CASSQDGSNQPQHF. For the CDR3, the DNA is TGTGCCAGCAGCCAGGACGGAAGCAATCAGCCCCAGCATTTT.

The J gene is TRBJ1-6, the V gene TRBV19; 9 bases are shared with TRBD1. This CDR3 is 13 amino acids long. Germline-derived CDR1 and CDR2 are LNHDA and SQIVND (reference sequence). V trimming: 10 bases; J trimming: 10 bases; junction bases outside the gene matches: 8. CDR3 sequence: CATSRDRVSPLHF. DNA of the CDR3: TGTGCCACTAGCCGGGACAGGGTATCACCCCTCCACTTT.

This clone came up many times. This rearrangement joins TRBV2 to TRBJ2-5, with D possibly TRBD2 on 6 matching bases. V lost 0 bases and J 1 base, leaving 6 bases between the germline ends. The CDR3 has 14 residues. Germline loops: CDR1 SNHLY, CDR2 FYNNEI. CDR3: CASSEARGQETQYF. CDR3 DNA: TGTGCCAGCAGTGAAGCGCGGGGCCAAGAGACCCAGTACTTC.

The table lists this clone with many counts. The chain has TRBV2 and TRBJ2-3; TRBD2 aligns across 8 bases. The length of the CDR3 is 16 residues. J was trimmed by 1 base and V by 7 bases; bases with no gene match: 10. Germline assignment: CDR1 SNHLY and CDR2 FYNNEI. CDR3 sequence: CASTHPGLVGTDTQYF. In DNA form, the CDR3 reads TGTGCCAGCACCCACCCGGGACTAGTGGGCACAGATACGCAGTATTTT.

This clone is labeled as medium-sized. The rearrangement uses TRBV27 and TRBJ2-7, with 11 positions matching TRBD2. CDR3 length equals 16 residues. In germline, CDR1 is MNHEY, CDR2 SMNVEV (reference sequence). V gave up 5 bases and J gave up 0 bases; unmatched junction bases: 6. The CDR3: CASSPLAGGSSYEQYF. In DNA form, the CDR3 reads TGTGCCAGCAGTCCGTTAGCGGGAGGGAGCTCCTACGAGCAGTACTTC.

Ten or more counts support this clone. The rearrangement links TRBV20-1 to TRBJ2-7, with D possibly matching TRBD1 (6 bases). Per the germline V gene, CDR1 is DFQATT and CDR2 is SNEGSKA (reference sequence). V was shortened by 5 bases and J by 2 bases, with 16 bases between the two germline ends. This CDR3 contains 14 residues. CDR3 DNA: TGCAGTGCTCTGGACAGTCCCGCAACCTACGAGCAGTACTTC. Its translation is CSALDSPATYEQYF.